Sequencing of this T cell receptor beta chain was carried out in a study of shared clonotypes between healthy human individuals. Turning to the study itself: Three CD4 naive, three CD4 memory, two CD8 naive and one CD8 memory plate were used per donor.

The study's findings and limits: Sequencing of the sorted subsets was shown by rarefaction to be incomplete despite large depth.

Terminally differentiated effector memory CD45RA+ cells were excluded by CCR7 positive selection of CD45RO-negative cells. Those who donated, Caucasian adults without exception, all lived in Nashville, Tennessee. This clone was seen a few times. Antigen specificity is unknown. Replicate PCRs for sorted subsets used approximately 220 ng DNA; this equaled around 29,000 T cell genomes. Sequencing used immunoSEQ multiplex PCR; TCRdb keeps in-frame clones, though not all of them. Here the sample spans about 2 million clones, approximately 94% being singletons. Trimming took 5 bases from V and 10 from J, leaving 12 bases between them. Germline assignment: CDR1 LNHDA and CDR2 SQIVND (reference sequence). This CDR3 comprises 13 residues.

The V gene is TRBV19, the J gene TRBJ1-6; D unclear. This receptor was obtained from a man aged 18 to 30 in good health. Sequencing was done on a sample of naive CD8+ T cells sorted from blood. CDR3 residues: CASSSWWYSPLHF. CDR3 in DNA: TGTGCCAGTAGTTCTTGGTGGTACTCACCCCTCCACTTT.